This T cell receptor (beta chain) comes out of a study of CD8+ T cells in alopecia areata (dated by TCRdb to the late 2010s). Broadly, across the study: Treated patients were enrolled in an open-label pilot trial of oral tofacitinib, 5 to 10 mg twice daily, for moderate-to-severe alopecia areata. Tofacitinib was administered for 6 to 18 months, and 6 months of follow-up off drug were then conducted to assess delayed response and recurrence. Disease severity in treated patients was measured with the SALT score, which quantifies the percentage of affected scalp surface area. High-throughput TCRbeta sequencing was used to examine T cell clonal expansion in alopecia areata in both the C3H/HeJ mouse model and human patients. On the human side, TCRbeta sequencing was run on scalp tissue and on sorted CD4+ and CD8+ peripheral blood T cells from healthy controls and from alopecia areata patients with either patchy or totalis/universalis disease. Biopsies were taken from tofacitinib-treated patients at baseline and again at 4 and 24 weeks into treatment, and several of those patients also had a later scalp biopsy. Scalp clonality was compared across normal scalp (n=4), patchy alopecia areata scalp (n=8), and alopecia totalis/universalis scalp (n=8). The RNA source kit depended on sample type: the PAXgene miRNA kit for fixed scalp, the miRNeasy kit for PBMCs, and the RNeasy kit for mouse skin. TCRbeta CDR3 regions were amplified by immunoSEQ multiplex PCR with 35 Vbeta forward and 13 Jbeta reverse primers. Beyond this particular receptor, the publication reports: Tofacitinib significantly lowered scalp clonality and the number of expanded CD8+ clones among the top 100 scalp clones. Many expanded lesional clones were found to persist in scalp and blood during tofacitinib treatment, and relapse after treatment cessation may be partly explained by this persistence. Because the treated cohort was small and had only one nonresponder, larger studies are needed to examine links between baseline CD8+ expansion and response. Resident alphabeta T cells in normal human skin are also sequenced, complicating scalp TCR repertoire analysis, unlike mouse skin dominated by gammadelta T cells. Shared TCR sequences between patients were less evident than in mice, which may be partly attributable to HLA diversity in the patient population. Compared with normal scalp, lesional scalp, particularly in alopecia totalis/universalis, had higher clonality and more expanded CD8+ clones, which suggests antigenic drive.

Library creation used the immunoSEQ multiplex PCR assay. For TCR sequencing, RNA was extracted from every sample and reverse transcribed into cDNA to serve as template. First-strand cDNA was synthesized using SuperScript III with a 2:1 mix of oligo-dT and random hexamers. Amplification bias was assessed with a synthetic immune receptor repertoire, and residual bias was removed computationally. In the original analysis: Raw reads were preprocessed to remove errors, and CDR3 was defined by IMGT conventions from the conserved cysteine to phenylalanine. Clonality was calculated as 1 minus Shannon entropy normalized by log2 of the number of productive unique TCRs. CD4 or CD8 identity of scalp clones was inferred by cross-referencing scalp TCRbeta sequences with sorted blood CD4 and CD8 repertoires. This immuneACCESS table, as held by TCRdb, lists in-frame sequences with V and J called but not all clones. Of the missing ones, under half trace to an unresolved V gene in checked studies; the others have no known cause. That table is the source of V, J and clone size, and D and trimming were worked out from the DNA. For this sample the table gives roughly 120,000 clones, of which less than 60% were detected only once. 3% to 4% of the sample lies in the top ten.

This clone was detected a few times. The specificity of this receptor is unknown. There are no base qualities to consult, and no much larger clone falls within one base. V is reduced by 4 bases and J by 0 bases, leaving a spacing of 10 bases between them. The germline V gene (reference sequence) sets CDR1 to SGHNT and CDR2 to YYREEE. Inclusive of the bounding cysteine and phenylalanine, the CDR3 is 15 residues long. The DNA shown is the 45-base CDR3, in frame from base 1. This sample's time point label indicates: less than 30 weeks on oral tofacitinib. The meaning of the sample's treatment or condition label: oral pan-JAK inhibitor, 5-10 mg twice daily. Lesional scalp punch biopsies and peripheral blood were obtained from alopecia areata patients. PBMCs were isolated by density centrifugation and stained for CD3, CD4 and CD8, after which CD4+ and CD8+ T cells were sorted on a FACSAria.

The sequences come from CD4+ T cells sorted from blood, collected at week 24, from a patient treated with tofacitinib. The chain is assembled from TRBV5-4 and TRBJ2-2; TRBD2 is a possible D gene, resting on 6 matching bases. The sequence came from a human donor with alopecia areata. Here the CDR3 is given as CASSPGTANTGELFF. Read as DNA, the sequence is TGTGCCAGCAGCCCCGGGACTGCGAACACCGGGGAGCTGTTTTTT.